Each of the 31 T cell receptor beta chains below was sequenced from the same sample in a study of early stage breast cancer tumors. Repertoires were generated with immunoSEQ multiplex PCR, while TCRdb's copy carries only in-frame clones and drops some. This sample yields about 28,000 clones, of which about 80% are seen a single time; approximately 11% belongs to the top ten. Sequenced sample: blood. All receptors come from a person aged 60 to 70 with breast cancer.

This clone has a single count. V usage is TRBV18 and J usage is TRBJ2-3; D not certain. V shed 2 bases and J shed 6 bases, with 12 bases lying between them. Per germline, CDR1 KGHSH and CDR2 LQKENI. The CDR3 loop spans 14 amino acids. CDR3 protein: CASSPSAAGDTQYF. Here the CDR3 DNA reads TGTGCCAGCTCACCAAGTGCTGCCGGGGATACGCAGTATTTT.

The chain links TRBV11-2 to TRBJ1-1; no definite D call. The germline CDR1 and CDR2 sequences are SGHAT and FQNNGV. Trimming took off 7 bases at V and 3 bases at J, with 15 bases between the two ends. This CDR3 region has 14 residues. CDR3 DNA: TGTGCCAGCAACTCCCGGACGAGGGACACTGAAGCTTTCTTT. Its protein product is CASNSRTRDTEAFF. The full variable domain, its missing parts supplied by reference TRBV11-2 and TRBJ1-1, is EAGVAQSPRYKIIEKRQSVAFWCNPISGHATLYWYQQILGQGPKLLIQFQNNGVVDDSQLPKDRFSAERLKGVDSTLKIQPAKLEDSAVYLCASNSRTRDTEAFFGQGTRLTVV.

This chain uses TRBV11-2 with TRBJ2-1; the match to TRBD2 covers 8 bases. Per germline, CDR1 SGHAT and CDR2 FQNNGV. Trimming at V came to 5 bases and at J to 2 bases, leaving 5 bases not matched to a gene. The CDR3 is 15 residues long. The CDR3 DNA follows: TGTGCCAGCAGCCTTAGCGGGAATCCCTACAATGAGCAGTTCTTC. Its translation: CASSLSGNPYNEQFF.

The rearrangement links TRBV29-1 to TRBJ2-7; 9 bases match TRBD2. The V and J ends lost 7 bases and 4 bases, in that order; junction bases with no gene match: 8. The CDR3 loop spans 13 amino acids. Germline CDR1 and CDR2: SQVTM and ANQGSEA. CDR3 in amino acids: CSASTSGIYEQYF. CDR3 in DNA: TGCAGCGCTTCGACTAGCGGAATTTACGAGCAGTACTTC.

J is TRBJ2-3 and V is TRBV5-1, with 7 bases matching TRBD2. V shed 1 base and J 4 bases; nucleotides not matched to a gene: 9. The germline gives CDR1 SGHRS, CDR2 YFSETQ. The CDR3 runs 16 residues. This CDR3 reads CASSLLRSGNPDTQYF. The CDR3 bases are TGCGCCAGCAGCTTGTTGAGAAGCGGGAACCCAGATACGCAGTATTTT.

The chain links TRBV6-4 to TRBJ1-1, with D tentatively TRBD1 (5 bases). Trimming stripped 6 bases from V and 1 base from J, with 9 bases between. In germline, CDR1 is MRHNA, CDR2 SNTAGT. This CDR3 contains 13 residues. The CDR3 region is CASSQDTNTEAFF. CDR3 bases: TGTGCCAGCAGCCAGGACACGAACACTGAAGCTTTCTTT.

The V call is TRBV7-9, the J call TRBJ1-4, with a tentative D call TRBD1 (5 bases). V was cut by 2 bases and J by 8 bases, with 12 bases left in between. CDR1 is SEHNR, CDR2 FQNEAQ, per germline (reference sequence). This CDR3 is 14 amino acids long. The DNA for the CDR3 is TGTGCCAGCAGCTTAAAGGGGTTAGGGGAAAAACTGTTTTTT. Its translation is CASSLKGLGEKLFF.

The chain carries TRBV6-5 and TRBJ2-3; no firm D call. This CDR3 contains 13 residues. Between the trimmed V and J ends, which lost 1 base and 3 bases, there was a span of 5 bases. Germline loops: CDR1 MNHEY, CDR2 SVGAGI. CDR3 region: CASSYFSTDTQYF. DNA for the CDR3: TGTGCCAGCAGTTACTTCTCTACAGATACGCAGTATTTT.

J is TRBJ1-3 and V is TRBV19; 8 bases are a match to TRBD1. This CDR3 comprises 14 residues. CDR1 is LNHDA and CDR2 is SQIVND in the germline V gene (reference sequence). V was clipped by 9 bases and J by 4 bases; unmatched bases: 8. This CDR3 reads CASERQGYGNTIYF. The CDR3 DNA reads as TGTGCCAGCGAACGACAGGGGTACGGAAACACCATATATTTT.

The chain uses TRBV5-6 and TRBJ2-5; D unresolved. The V gene's germline CDR1 is SGHDT and CDR2 YYEEEE. The CDR3 extends over 13 amino acids. The ends were cut back, 2 bases at V and 2 bases at J, with 7 bases in the middle. The DNA of the CDR3 is TGTGCCAGCAGCTTTGTCGTACAAGAGACCCAGTACTTC. Translating it yields CASSFVVQETQYF.

This clone was picked up one time. The chain is built from TRBV9 and TRBJ1-2; tentatively, D is TRBD1 (6 bases). CDR3 length equals 16 residues. Trimming removed 4 bases from V and 4 bases from J, with 20 bases in between. Germline assignment: CDR1 SGDLS and CDR2 YYNGEE. CDR3 in DNA: TGTGCCAGCAGCTCCTTAGCGGGACAACTCTCCTATGGCTACACCTTC. It yields the protein CASSSLAGQLSYGYTF.

V usage is TRBV5-1 and J usage is TRBJ1-4; TRBD1 agrees at 10 bases. Germline lookup yields CDR1 SGHRS and CDR2 YFSETQ. With V trimmed by 4 bases and J by 4 bases, 4 bases remained unmatched. This CDR3 contains 15 residues. CDR3 protein: CASSPGTGDNEKLFF. DNA for the CDR3: TGCGCCAGCAGCCCAGGGACAGGGGATAATGAAAAACTGTTTTTT.

The chain is built from TRBV27 and TRBJ1-2, with 7 bases matching TRBD1. Germline lookup yields CDR1 MNHEY and CDR2 SMNVEV (reference sequence). This CDR3 region has 14 residues. The junction had 8 bases not matched to a gene; V was cut back by 6 bases and J by 4 bases. The CDR3 sequence is CASRLDRAPYGYTF. CDR3 coding DNA: TGTGCCAGCAGACTTGACAGGGCACCCTATGGCTACACCTTC.

This clone was seen a few times. This chain uses TRBV4-3 with TRBJ2-7; TRBD1 might be the D (6 bases). The length of the CDR3 is 14 residues. Germline CDR1 is LGHNA and CDR2 is YSLEER. Trimming stripped 4 bases from V and 1 base from J, with 11 bases between. CDR3 protein: CASSPRDKSYEQYF. The CDR3 DNA reads TGCGCCAGCAGCCCACGGGACAAGTCCTACGAGCAGTACTTC.

CDR3 region: CASSLGGRMASGNTIYF. The CDR3 nucleotides are TGCGCCAGCAGCTTGGGGGGGCGGATGGCCTCTGGAAACACCATATATTTT. The rearrangement joins TRBV5-1 to TRBJ1-3; weak D call: TRBD1 (6 bases). Germline V CDR1 and CDR2: SGHRS, YFSETQ. The CDR3 runs to 17 residues. The V and J ends lost 0 bases and 0 bases respectively, with 13 bases between them. Filled out from reference TRBV5-1 and TRBJ1-3, the complete variable domain reads KAGVTQTPRYLIKTRGQQVTLSCSPISGHRSVSWYQQTPGQGLQFLFEYFSETQRNKGNFPGRFSGRQFSNSRSEMNVSTLELGDSALYLCASSLGGRMASGNTIYFGEGSWLTVV.

This chain connects TRBV5-1 to TRBJ2-7, with TRBD2 matching 9 bases. From germline, CDR1 is SGHRS and CDR2 YFSETQ. The V segment lost 2 bases and the J segment 0 bases; nucleotides outside the gene matches: 9. The CDR3 is 17 amino acids. Written as DNA, the CDR3 is TGCGCCAGCAGCTTTTCCGGCGCTAGCGGGAACTCCTACGAGCAGTACTTC. Encoded protein: CASSFSGASGNSYEQYF.

The V and J genes are TRBV5-1 and TRBJ2-3; 8 positions agree with TRBD2. The germline CDR1 and CDR2 sequences are SGHRS and YFSETQ. Trimming cost V 4 bases and J 2 bases; bases outside gene matches: 9. CDR3 length: 16 amino acids. CDR3 sequence reads: CASSHRAGATTDTQYF. The CDR3 DNA reads TGCGCCAGCAGCCACCGAGCGGGAGCCACCACAGATACGCAGTATTTT.

The V call is TRBV2, the J call TRBJ1-5; D is uncertain. This CDR3 is 17 amino acids long. Germline V gives CDR1 SNHLY, CDR2 FYNNEI. With 6 bases removed from V and 4 bases from J, the gap between germline ends came to 22 bases. The CDR3 DNA is TGTGCCAGCAGCCCAAGTATCGGGGTCCTCCTGAATCAGCCCCAGCATTTT. The encoded protein is CASSPSIGVLLNQPQHF.

The chain carries TRBV6-6 and TRBJ1-5; TRBD1 agrees at 8 bases. J gave up 6 bases and V 2 bases, and 6 bases lay outside the gene matches. CDR3 length: 15 amino acids. The germline CDR1 and CDR2 sequences are MNHNY and SVGAGI (reference sequence). DNA for the CDR3: TGTGCCAGCAGTTACGCGGCAGGGGGCACTCAGCCCCAGCATTTT. Translating gives CASSYAAGGTQPQHF.

In this sample, this clone turned up a few times. The CDR3 is CASSPDGQYEQYF. The CDR3 bases are TGTGCCAGTAGTCCGGACGGACAGTACGAGCAGTACTTC. The rearrangement joins TRBV19 to TRBJ2-7; tentatively, D is TRBD1 (6 bases). V was trimmed by 5 bases and J by 4 bases, leaving 12 bases between them. Germline assignment: CDR1 LNHDA and CDR2 SQIVND (reference sequence). The CDR3 covers 13 residues.

The chain is built from TRBV4-3 and TRBJ2-4; D perhaps matches TRBD1 (5 bases). Germline-derived CDR1 and CDR2 are LGHNA and YSLEER. V lost 1 base to trimming and J lost 2 bases, with 6 bases between them. The CDR3 consists of 14 residues. The CDR3 protein is CASSQGQSKNIQYF. DNA of the CDR3: TGCGCCAGCAGCCAAGGACAGTCCAAAAACATTCAGTACTTC.

This rearrangement joins TRBV30 to TRBJ2-5; 8 bases are a match to TRBD2. The J segment lost 5 bases and the V segment lost 0 bases, leaving 14 bases of the junction unmatched. CDR1 is GTSNPN, CDR2 SVGIG, per germline (reference sequence). The CDR3 is made up of 17 amino acids. CDR3 sequence (DNA): TGTGCCTGGAGTGTAGGGGTCCGAGCGGGAGCTGGGGAGACCCAGTACTTC. Translating it yields CAWSVGVRAGAGETQYF.

The rearrangement joins TRBV19 to TRBJ2-7; a weak D match, TRBD1 (5 bases). V dropped 4 bases and J dropped 2 bases, with 12 bases sitting between them. The CDR3 contains 14 residues. Germline-derived CDR1 and CDR2 are LNHDA and SQIVND (reference sequence). Written as DNA, the CDR3 is TGTGCCAGTAGTACACCCCAAGGGGCCTACGAGCAGTACTTC. This gives the protein CASSTPQGAYEQYF. The whole variable domain, remainder taken from reference TRBV19 and TRBJ2-7, is DGGITQSPKYLFRKEGQNVTLSCEQNLNHDAMYWYRQDPGQGLRLIYYSQIVNDFQKGDIAEGYSVSREKKESFPLTVTSAQKNPTAFYLCASSTPQGAYEQYFGPGTRLTVT.

V and J are TRBV6-6 and TRBJ2-1; 7 bases are shared with TRBD1. Germline V CDR1 and CDR2: MNHNY, SVGAGI (reference sequence). CDR3 length: 14 residues. The J segment lost 5 bases and the V segment lost 2 bases, leaving 3 bases of the junction unmatched. The CDR3 DNA follows: TGTGCCAGCAGTTACGGGACAGCCAACAATGAGCAGTTCTTC. Protein product: CASSYGTANNEQFF.

This chain connects TRBV7-2 to TRBJ2-1; 11 nucleotides match TRBD2. Trimming cost V 5 bases and J 5 bases; bases outside gene matches: 8. CDR1 is SGHTA and CDR2 is FQGNSA in the germline V gene. This CDR3 has 16 amino acids. The CDR3 DNA reads TGTGCCAGCAGCCCCCAAGGGACTAGCGGTAACAATGAGCAGTTCTTC. Translating it yields CASSPQGTSGNNEQFF.

This clone was found once. This chain uses TRBV7-9 with TRBJ2-7; possible D gene TRBD1, 6 bases. V lost 1 base and J 3 bases, leaving 10 bases between the germline ends. The CDR3 runs 14 residues. The V gene's germline CDR1 is SEHNR and CDR2 FQNEAQ (reference sequence). In nucleotides, the CDR3 is TGTGCCAGCAGCTTAGAACAGGGATTCTACGAGCAGTACTTC. Protein product: CASSLEQGFYEQYF.

The chain links TRBV10-3 to TRBJ2-7; 9 bases map to TRBD2. Trimming at V came to 0 bases and at J to 6 bases, leaving 6 bases not matched to a gene. This CDR3 region has 15 residues. CDR1 is ENHRY and CDR2 is SYGVKD in the germline V gene. CDR3 DNA sequence: TGTGCCATCAGTGAGTCTACCAGCGGGAGGTTCGAGCAGTACTTC. Its protein product is CAISESTSGRFEQYF.

CDR3 DNA: TGCGCCAGCAGCGCTGGGACAGGGTTAGATACGCAGTATTTT. This sequence encodes CASSAGTGLDTQYF. The chain has TRBV5-1 and TRBJ2-3; 9 bases are shared with TRBD1. The CDR3 is 14 residues long. The V and J ends lost 4 bases and 5 bases, in that order; junction bases with no gene match: 5. CDR1 and CDR2 from the germline V gene are SGHRS and YFSETQ.

This clone appeared once. CDR3 sequence: CASSYLRQGVREQYF. CDR3 sequence (DNA): TGTGCCAGCAGTTACCTAAGACAGGGGGTACGCGAGCAGTACTTC. V and J are TRBV6-5 and TRBJ2-7; 9 nucleotides match TRBD1. The CDR3 consists of 15 residues. Unmatched junction bases numbered 8, after V lost 2 bases and J lost 6 bases. Germline CDR1 reads MNHEY; CDR2 reads SVGAGI.

A single count supports this clone. The chain carries TRBV29-1 and TRBJ1-5, with TRBD1 identical over 7 bases. Germline V gene data show CDR1 as SQVTM and CDR2 as ANQGSEA. V lost 5 bases, J lost 2 bases, and 9 bases stayed unmatched. The CDR3 covers 15 residues. In nucleotides, the CDR3 is TGCAGCGTTAAACTACAGGGGAGCGGCAATCAGCCCCAGCATTTT. Residues: CSVKLQGSGNQPQHF.

The genes are TRBV5-1 and TRBJ1-1, with 7 bases lining up with TRBD1. Germline assignment: CDR1 SGHRS and CDR2 YFSETQ. The length of the CDR3 is 16 residues. Losses at the gene ends were 3 bases for V and 1 base for J; bases not matched to a gene: 9. CDR3 residues: CASSSTGQLTNTEAFF. CDR3 nucleotide sequence: TGCGCCAGCAGCTCGACGGGACAGTTAACGAACACTGAAGCTTTCTTT.